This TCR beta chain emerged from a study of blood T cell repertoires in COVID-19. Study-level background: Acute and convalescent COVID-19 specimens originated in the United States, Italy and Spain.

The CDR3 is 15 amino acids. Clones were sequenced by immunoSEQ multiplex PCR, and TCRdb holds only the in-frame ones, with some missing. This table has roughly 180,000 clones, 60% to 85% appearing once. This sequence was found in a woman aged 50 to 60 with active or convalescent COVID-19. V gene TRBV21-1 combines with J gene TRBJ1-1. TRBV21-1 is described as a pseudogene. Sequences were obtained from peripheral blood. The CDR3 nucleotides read TGTGCCAGCAGCAAAGGGGACTCAAACCTAGGGGAAGCTTTCTTT. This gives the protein CASSKGDSNLGEAFF.